Sequencing of this TCR beta chain was carried out in a study of blood T cells in healthy people across ages (dated by TCRdb to between 2015 and 2017). Context from the whole study: In model experiments, template switching captured about one uniquely barcoded TCR beta cDNA molecule for every two T cells. For two donors (one aged 18 to 30 and one aged 80 or older), the study analyzed two additional independent replicas of 1 million unique cDNA reads from the same blood draw. To track age-related changes in TCR beta repertoire diversity, the study relied on deep sequencing normalized with unique cDNA molecular identifiers. The donors were divided into four age groups: young (average approximately 16 years), middle-aged (over 35), aged (approximately 62) and long-lived (nearly 85). Donors of different ages were randomly distributed across sequencing lanes to avoid experimental bias. Results and caveats for the whole study, not just this receptor: Observed TCR beta diversity per million T cells fell roughly linearly with age, and a significant reduction was already apparent by age roughly 40. The CMV infection status of donors was not known, potentially confounding age-related changes in expanded clonotypes. Estimates of total diversity based on one million sequenced T cells were considered lower bounds and underestimates. The long-lived group showed more naive CD4+ T cells, fewer expanded clones and increased TCR diversity than the aged group, suggesting age selection. Since profiling was done on bulk unsorted PBMCs, naive and antigen-experienced compartments could not be conclusively compared. There was a strong correlation between observed TCR beta diversity and the percentage of naive T cells measured by flow cytometry.

Measured from the cysteine to the phenylalanine, the CDR3 is 16 residues long. The kept DNA is CDR3 alone, 48 bases in frame from the first base. CDR1 and CDR2, per the germline V gene, are MNHEY and SVGAGI. Deletion took 3 bases off V and 7 bases off J, with a span of 16 bases between the germline ends. Library preparation was by 5' RACE. Sequenced using an Illumina HiSeq 2500. A second PCR of roughly 7 to 12 cycles was performed with a sample-barcoded 5' primer and a J-beta primer mix. Each TCR beta cDNA molecule received a unique molecular identifier from a template-switch 5' adaptor carrying 12 random nucleotides. Each sample yielded at least 3 million CDR3-containing paired-end reads. All of the RNA was converted into first-strand cDNA using the Mint cDNA synthesis kit, with a TRBC-specific oligonucleotide serving as the primer. After uracil-DNA glycosylase treatment, a first 18-cycle PCR used universal primers M1SS and BC2_uni_R on all cDNA. Under the source paper's analysis protocol: Each sample was normalized by randomly selecting 1 million high-quality reads, each carrying a distinct molecular identifier. Instead of being binned into consensus sequences, reads that shared molecular identifiers were thrown out. MiTCR, run with a Q25 quality threshold and the strictest error-elimination algorithm, handled CDR3 identification, clonotype clustering and error correction. A nonparametric unseen species model using Euler transformation provided a lower-bound estimate of total TCR beta diversity. In TCRdb, the public reads were trimmed at Q25 with fastp and aligned with MiXCR, with productive beta chains retained. A single entry per CDR3 protein holds the most common genes and DNA from its merged rows. It is TCRdb's table, rather than the study itself, that gives the V and J calls and clone size. A total of about 1.4 million distinct CDR3 sequences appear in this sample, approximately 63% of them only once. The ten largest clones capture over 6.5% of the sample.

The roughly 39 donors, aged about 6 to 95 years, were systemically healthy Caucasian individuals from Russia. Each donor gave about 9.7 milliliters of peripheral blood, drawn into EDTA-treated Vacutainer tubes. Ficoll-Paque density-gradient centrifugation was used to isolate PBMCs, with at least 6 million per sample. Trizol reagent was used to extract total RNA from the PBMCs, yielding at least 6 micrograms per sample. The percentages of naive CD45RAhigh/CD27high T cells were determined by flow cytometry on a PBMC aliquot from every donor. A word on this clonotype: Its antigen specificity is not known. Qualities for individual bases were not recorded, and no much larger clone is one base off.

Rearrangement joined TRBV6-5 to TRBJ1-6, with TRBD1 tentatively as D gene (6 bases match). The origin of this receptor is a young man in good health. Sequenced sample: blood. The nucleotides are TGTGCCAGCAGTTATGAAACAGGGTCCGGAAATTCACCCCTCCACTTT. This is translated as CASSYETGSGNSPLHF.